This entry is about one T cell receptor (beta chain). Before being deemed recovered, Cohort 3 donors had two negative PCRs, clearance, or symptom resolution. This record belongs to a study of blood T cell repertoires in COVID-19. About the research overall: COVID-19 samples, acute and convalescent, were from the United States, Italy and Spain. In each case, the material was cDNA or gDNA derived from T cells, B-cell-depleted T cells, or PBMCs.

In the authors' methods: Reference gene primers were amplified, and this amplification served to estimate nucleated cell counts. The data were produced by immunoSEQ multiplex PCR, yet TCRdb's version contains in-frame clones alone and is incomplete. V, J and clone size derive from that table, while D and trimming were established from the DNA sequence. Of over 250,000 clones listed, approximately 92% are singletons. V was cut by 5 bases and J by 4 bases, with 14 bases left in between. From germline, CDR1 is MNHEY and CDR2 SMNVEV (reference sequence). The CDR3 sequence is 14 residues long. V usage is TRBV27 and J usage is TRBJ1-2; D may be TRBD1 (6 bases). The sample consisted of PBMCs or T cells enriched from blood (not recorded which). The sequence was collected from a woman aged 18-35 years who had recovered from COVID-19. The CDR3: CASSPSGTPYGYTF. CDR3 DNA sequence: TGTGCCAGCAGTCCATCCGGGACACCCTATGGCTACACCTTC.